This T cell receptor (beta chain) came from a study of T cells after yellow fever vaccination. A single record per CDR3 protein comes from TCRdb applying MiXCR to the 5' RACE reads. The sample shows around 150,000 distinct CDR3 sequences, around 7% of them seen only once. This TCR was recovered from a man younger than 35 who received the YFV17D yellow fever vaccine. The sequencing here drew on CD4+ T cells sorted from PBMCs, taken 4 to 6 days after the first yellow fever vaccination.

DNA of the CDR3: TGCAGTGCTGAACAGGGAACGAACACTGAAGCTTTCTTT. Translation gives CSAEQGTNTEAFF. V usage is TRBV20-1 and J usage is TRBJ1-1, with a possible D match to TRBD1 (6 bases). The CDR3 length is 13 residues. Trimming removed 5 bases from V and 1 base from J, with 11 bases in between. Per the germline V gene, CDR1 is DFQATT and CDR2 is SNEGSKA (reference sequence).